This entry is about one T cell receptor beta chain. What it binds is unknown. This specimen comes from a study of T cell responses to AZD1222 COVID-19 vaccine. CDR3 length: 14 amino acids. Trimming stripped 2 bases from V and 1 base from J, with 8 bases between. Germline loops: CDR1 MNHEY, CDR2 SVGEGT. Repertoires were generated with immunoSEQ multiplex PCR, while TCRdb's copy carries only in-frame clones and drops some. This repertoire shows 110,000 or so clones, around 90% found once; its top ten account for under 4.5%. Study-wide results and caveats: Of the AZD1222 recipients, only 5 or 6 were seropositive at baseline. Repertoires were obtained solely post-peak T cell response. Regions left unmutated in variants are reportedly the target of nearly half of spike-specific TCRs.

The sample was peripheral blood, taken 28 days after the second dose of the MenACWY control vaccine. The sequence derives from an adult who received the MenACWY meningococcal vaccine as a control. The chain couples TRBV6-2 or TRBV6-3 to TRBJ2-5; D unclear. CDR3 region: CASSYASIQETQYF. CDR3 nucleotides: TGTGCCAGCAGTTACGCTAGTATCCAAGAGACCCAGTACTTC.